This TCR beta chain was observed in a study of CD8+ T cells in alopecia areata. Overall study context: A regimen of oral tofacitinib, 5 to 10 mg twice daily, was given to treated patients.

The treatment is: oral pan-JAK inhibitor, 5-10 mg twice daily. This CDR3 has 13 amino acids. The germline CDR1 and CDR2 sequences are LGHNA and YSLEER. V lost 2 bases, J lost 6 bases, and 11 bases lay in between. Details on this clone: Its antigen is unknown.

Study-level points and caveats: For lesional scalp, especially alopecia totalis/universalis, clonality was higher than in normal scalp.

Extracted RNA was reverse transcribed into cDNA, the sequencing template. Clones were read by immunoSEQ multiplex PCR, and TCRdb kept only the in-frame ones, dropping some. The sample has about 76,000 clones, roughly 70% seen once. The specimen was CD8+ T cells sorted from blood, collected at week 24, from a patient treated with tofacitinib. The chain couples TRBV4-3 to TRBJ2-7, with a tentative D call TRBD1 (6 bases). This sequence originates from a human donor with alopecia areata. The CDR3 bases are TGCGCCAGCAGCCAAATAGAGGGGGTCGAGCAGTACTTC. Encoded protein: CASSQIEGVEQYF.